These 24 T cell receptor beta chains came from one sample sequenced in a study of cytomegalovirus exposure and HLA in healthy donors. The PCR had 60 Vbeta and 13 Jbeta primers. Measured with immunoSEQ multiplex PCR; TCRdb has only the in-frame clones, and not every one. The repertoire holds 100,000 or so clones, with around 82% as singletons. The sample was PBMCs. The source of these receptors is a woman aged 50 to 60 in good health and CMV-seropositive.

The chain has TRBV19 and TRBJ2-3; TRBD1 matches at 11 bases. The CDR3 consists of 16 residues. The V segment lost 0 bases and the J segment 6 bases; nucleotides outside the gene matches: 5. CDR1 LNHDA and CDR2 SQIVND come from the germline V gene (reference sequence). The CDR3 spells CASSIDRTGGMDTQYF. CDR3 in DNA: TGTGCCAGTAGTATAGACCGGACAGGGGGCATGGATACGCAGTATTTT. The full variable domain, its missing parts supplied by reference TRBV19 and TRBJ2-3, is DGGITQSPKYLFRKEGQNVTLSCEQNLNHDAMYWYRQDPGQGLRLIYYSQIVNDFQKGDIAEGYSVSREKKESFPLTVTSAQKNPTAFYLCASSIDRTGGMDTQYFGPGTRLTVL.

This clone was observed a handful of times. The chain couples TRBV30 to TRBJ2-5; D gene unclear. The germline V and J ends were trimmed by 0 bases and 5 bases, with 4 bases remaining between them. Per the germline V gene, CDR1 is GTSNPN and CDR2 is SVGIG (reference sequence). The CDR3 sequence is 11 residues long. CDR3 DNA sequence: TGTGCCTGGAGTGTACAGGAGACCCAGTACTTC. The encoded protein is CAWSVQETQYF.

The CDR3 loop is CASSQGSQQYF. CDR3 in DNA: TGTGCCAGCTCACAGGGCAGCCAGCAGTACTTC. This chain joins TRBV5-6 and TRBJ2-7; D might be TRBD1 (6 bases). Germline-derived CDR1 and CDR2 are SGHDT and YYEEEE. Trimming cost V 7 bases and J 8 bases, with 13 bases left between them. The CDR3 spans 11 residues.

The chain joins TRBV9 to TRBJ2-6; D gene unclear. Trimming left V 0 bases short and J 2 bases short, with 6 bases between. Looked up from germline, CDR1 is SGDLS and CDR2 is YYNGEE. The CDR3 sequence is 15 residues long. CDR3: CASSVDGAGANVLTF. In DNA, the CDR3 is TGTGCCAGCAGCGTAGATGGAGCTGGGGCCAACGTCCTGACTTTC. Supplemented by reference TRBV9 and TRBJ2-6, the full variable domain reads DSGVTQTPKHLITATGQRVTLRCSPRSGDLSVYWYQQSLDQGLQFLIQYYNGEERAKGNILERFSAQQFPDLHSELNLSSLELGDSALYFCASSVDGAGANVLTFGAGSRLTVL.

The chain recombines TRBV12-5 with TRBJ2-7, with TRBD2 as a possible D gene (6 bases). The CDR3 is 18 residues long. The V gene lost 0 bases and the J gene lost 4 bases, with 22 bases spanning the gap. Germline V gene lookup returns CDR1 LGHNT and CDR2 FRNRAP. The CDR3 here is CASGLVLVESRESYEQYF. The CDR3 coding sequence is TGTGCTAGTGGTTTGGTACTAGTGGAGTCCCGGGAGTCGTACGAGCAGTACTTC.

This clone was detected only a few times. The chain couples TRBV7-9 to TRBJ2-1; 8 bases are a match to TRBD2. V trimming: 5 bases; J trimming: 2 bases; junction bases outside the gene matches: 5. Germline CDR1 and CDR2: SEHNR and FQNEAQ (reference sequence). The CDR3 loop spans 15 amino acids. This CDR3 reads CASSPDGGAYNEQFF. DNA for the CDR3: TGTGCCAGCAGCCCAGACGGGGGGGCCTACAATGAGCAGTTCTTC.

The chain employs TRBV6-5 and TRBJ1-1, with D uncertain. The CDR3 spans 11 residues. Germline CDR1 and CDR2: MNHEY and SVGAGI. V was clipped by 5 bases and J by 5 bases, with 6 bases between them. The CDR3 loop is CASSTGTEAFF. Written as DNA, the CDR3 is TGTGCCAGCAGTACGGGGACTGAAGCTTTCTTT.

This chain uses TRBV10-2 with TRBJ1-2; the match to TRBD1 covers 7 bases. The germline V gene has CDR1 WSHSY and CDR2 SAAADI. This CDR3 has 16 residues. V trimming: 0 bases; J trimming: 3 bases; junction bases outside the gene matches: 7. CDR3 nucleotides: TGCGCCAGCAGTGAGTCGCCGACAGGGTATGACTATGGCTACACCTTC. It is translated as CASSESPTGYDYGYTF.

The rearrangement joins TRBV2 to TRBJ1-2; TRBD1 matches at 12 bases. Germline CDR1 reads SNHLY; CDR2 reads FYNNEI. CDR3 size: 15 residues. J was trimmed by 4 bases and V by 6 bases; bases with no gene match: 6. For the CDR3, the DNA is TGTGCCAGCAGGGGGGGACAGGGGGCTGTCTATGGCTACACCTTC. Its protein is CASRGGQGAVYGYTF. Complete variable domain (other parts from reference TRBV2 and TRBJ1-2): EPEVTQTPSHQVTQMGQEVILRCVPISNHLYFYWYRQILGQKVEFLVSFYNNEISEKSEIFDDQFSVERPDGSNFTLKIRSTKLEDSAMYFCASRGGQGAVYGYTFGSGTRLTVV.

The V call is TRBV19, the J call TRBJ1-1; D is uncertain. Germline CDR1 is LNHDA and CDR2 is SQIVND (reference sequence). V shed 7 bases and J shed 1 base, with 7 bases lying between them. The CDR3 length is 12 residues. CDR3 amino acids: CASTRGNTEAFF. CDR3 bases: TGTGCCAGTACCCGGGGGAACACTGAAGCTTTCTTT. Full variable domain (remainder filled in from reference TRBV19 and TRBJ1-1): DGGITQSPKYLFRKEGQNVTLSCEQNLNHDAMYWYRQDPGQGLRLIYYSQIVNDFQKGDIAEGYSVSREKKESFPLTVTSAQKNPTAFYLCASTRGNTEAFFGQGTRLTVV.

The chain recombines TRBV7-6 with TRBJ2-1, with 13 bases that match TRBD2. CDR1 is SGHVS, CDR2 FNYEAQ, per germline. This CDR3 comprises 17 residues. V lost 5 bases to trimming and J lost 8 bases; unmatched junction nucleotides: 12. DNA for the CDR3: TGTGCCAGCAGCCCTAAAGGGGGGACTAGCGGGACTTATGAGCAGTTCTTC. Amino acids: CASSPKGGTSGTYEQFF.

This clone was seen a handful of times. The rearrangement links TRBV15 to TRBJ1-5; 7 nucleotides match TRBD1. The CDR3 contains 15 residues. In germline, CDR1 is LNHNV, CDR2 YYDKDF (reference sequence). V shed 2 bases, J shed 5 bases, and the junction held 6 bases outside the gene matches. CDR3 in DNA: TGTGCCACCAGCAGACGTAGCACAGGGGATCAGCCCCAGCATTTT. It codes for CATSRRSTGDQPQHF. The full variable domain, its missing parts supplied by reference TRBV15 and TRBJ1-5, is DAMVIQNPRYQVTQFGKPVTLSCSQTLNHNVMYWYQQKSSQAPKLLFHYYDKDFNNEADTPDNFQSRRPNTSFCFLDIRSPGLGDTAMYLCATSRRSTGDQPQHFGDGTRLSIL.

The V gene is TRBV5-5, the J gene TRBJ2-1; no clear D. Trimming left V 2 bases short and J 0 bases short, with 9 bases between. The CDR3 has 15 residues. Germline assignment: CDR1 SGHKS and CDR2 YYEKEE (reference sequence). This CDR3 reads CASSFSPSSYNEQFF. In nucleotides, the CDR3 is TGTGCCAGCAGCTTTAGCCCGAGCTCCTACAATGAGCAGTTCTTC. The full variable domain, with the rest looked up from reference TRBV5-5 and TRBJ2-1, is DAGVTQSPTHLIKTRGQQVTLRCSPISGHKSVSWYQQVLGQGPQFIFQYYEKEERGRGNFPDRFSARQFPNYSSELNVNALLLGDSALYLCASSFSPSSYNEQFFGPGTRLTVL.

This sequence joins TRBV11-2 and TRBJ2-3, with D perhaps TRBD2 (7 bases). In germline, CDR1 is SGHAT, CDR2 FQNNGV. CDR3 length: 15 amino acids. With 1 base removed from V and 4 bases from J, the gap between germline ends came to 12 bases. The CDR3 here is CASSLAGGQADTQYF. CDR3 DNA sequence: TGTGCCAGCAGCTTAGCGGGGGGCCAGGCAGATACGCAGTATTTT.

V usage is TRBV4-2 and J usage is TRBJ2-7; 8 bases align to TRBD1. Trimming took 0 bases from V and 2 from J; bases not matched to a gene: 6. This CDR3 is 16 amino acids long. The germline V gene encodes CDR1 LGHNA and CDR2 YNFKEQ. CDR3 nucleotides: TGTGCCAGCAGCCAAGATAGCAAGACAGGGGCCTACGAGCAGTACTTC. Translating gives CASSQDSKTGAYEQYF.

The chain joins TRBV13 to TRBJ2-2; TRBD2 matches 7 bases. The CDR3 consists of 16 residues. Unmatched junction bases numbered 13, after V lost 5 bases and J lost 7 bases. Germline assignment: CDR1 PRHDT and CDR2 FYEKMQ (reference sequence). In DNA form, the CDR3 reads TGTGCCAGCAGCCCAGGTCAGAGAACTAGCGACGGGGAGCTGTTTTTT. It codes for CASSPGQRTSDGELFF.

This chain connects TRBV18 to TRBJ1-1, with D perhaps TRBD1 (5 bases). The CDR3 covers 14 residues. The germline V gene encodes CDR1 KGHSH and CDR2 LQKENI. The ends were cut back, 3 bases at V and 3 bases at J, with 11 bases in the middle. The CDR3 loop is CASSPEGVYTEAFF. CDR3 DNA: TGTGCCAGCTCACCCGAAGGGGTTTACACTGAAGCTTTCTTT. Based on the CDR3 plus reference TRBV18 and TRBJ1-1, the full variable domain is NAGVMQNPRHLVRRRGQEARLRCSPMKGHSHVYWYRQLPEEGLKFMVYLQKENIIDESGMPKERFSAEFPKEGPSILRIQQVVRGDSAAYFCASSPEGVYTEAFFGQGTRLTVV.

CDR3 sequence: CASSVSATGGGYGYTF. Here the CDR3 DNA reads TGTGCCAGCAGCGTCAGCGCTACAGGGGGTGGCTATGGCTACACCTTC. The V and J genes are TRBV9 and TRBJ1-2; 8 bases are a match to TRBD1. The CDR3 is 16 amino acids. With V trimmed by 2 bases and J by 4 bases, 10 bases remained unmatched. Germline V gives CDR1 SGDLS, CDR2 YYNGEE.

This chain links TRBV9 with TRBJ1-2; no reliable D call. V dropped 3 bases and J dropped 8 bases, with 5 bases sitting between them. CDR1 and CDR2 from the germline V gene are SGDLS and YYNGEE. The CDR3 runs 10 residues. The CDR3 here is CASSGAGYTF. CDR3 sequence (DNA): TGTGCCAGCAGCGGCGCGGGCTACACCTTC.

This chain links TRBV2 with TRBJ1-2, with D hard to call. The CDR3 length is 12 residues. Germline CDR1 is SNHLY and CDR2 is FYNNEI. V lost 8 bases, J lost 3 bases, and 10 bases lay in between. The CDR3 region has the DNA TGTGCCAGCGGTGGGAGTCACTATGGCTACACCTTC. Translated: CASGGSHYGYTF.

The rearrangement uses TRBV5-4 and TRBJ2-7; 15 bases map to TRBD2. Germline lookup yields CDR1 SGHNT and CDR2 YYREEE (reference sequence). The CDR3 spans 16 residues. V was pared by 4 bases and J by 7 bases, with 9 bases of the junction left unmatched. The CDR3 region has the DNA TGTGCCAGCAGCGGGGGGGGGACTAGCGGGAGGAGGGAGCAGTACTTC. The encoded protein is CASSGGGTSGRREQYF.

The chain has TRBV25-1 and TRBJ1-2; 8 nucleotides align to TRBD1. The CDR3 is 12 amino acids. CDR1 is MGHDK and CDR2 is SYGVNS in the germline V gene. Unmatched junction bases numbered 1, after V lost 5 bases and J lost 5 bases. For the CDR3, the DNA is TGTGCCAGCAGTAGACAGGGGTATGGCTACACCTTC. Protein: CASSRQGYGYTF.

V and J are TRBV6-5 and TRBJ2-7, with D perhaps TRBD1 (6 bases). Between the trimmed V and J ends, which lost 6 bases and 0 bases, there was a span of 15 bases. The CDR3 totals 15 residues. Germline V gene data show CDR1 as MNHEY and CDR2 as SVGAGI. The CDR3 coding sequence is TGTGCCAGCAGCCCCCCAGGGGCCTCCTCCTACGAGCAGTACTTC. It codes for CASSPPGASSYEQYF.

This rearrangement joins TRBV27 to TRBJ1-6; TRBD1 aligns across 8 bases. CDR1 and CDR2 (germline): MNHEY, SMNVEV (reference sequence). The CDR3 sequence is 15 residues long. Trimming cost V 1 base and J 8 bases; bases outside gene matches: 4. CDR3 amino acids: CASSLWAGQDSPLHF. The CDR3 nucleotides are TGTGCCAGCAGTTTATGGGCGGGACAGGATTCACCCCTCCACTTT.